This T cell receptor (beta chain) was obtained from a study of cytomegalovirus exposure and HLA in healthy donors. Study-wide context: An earlier analysis identified fewer than 130 million unique TCR beta sequences in some 180 million T cells. Study observations and caveats: Presence/absence analyses treated sequencing depth as roughly uniform across donors.

Both 60 Vbeta primers and 13 Jbeta primers went into the PCR. The table came from immunoSEQ multiplex PCR; TCRdb's copy has only in-frame clones and leaves some out. This table has about 140,000 clones, approximately 81% appearing once. Turning to this clone: The target antigen is unknown.

The CDR3 sequence is 14 residues long. Germline CDR1 and CDR2: MRHNA and SNTAGT. J lost 5 bases, V lost 4 bases, and 3 bases had no gene match. The source is a woman aged 40 to 50 in good health and CMV-seropositive. The chain employs TRBV6-4 and TRBJ2-3, with 10 positions matching TRBD2. The sample taken for sequencing was PBMCs. CDR3 bases: TGTGCCAGCAGTGGGACTAGCGGCAGAGATACGCAGTATTTT. Translated, it gives CASSGTSGRDTQYF.